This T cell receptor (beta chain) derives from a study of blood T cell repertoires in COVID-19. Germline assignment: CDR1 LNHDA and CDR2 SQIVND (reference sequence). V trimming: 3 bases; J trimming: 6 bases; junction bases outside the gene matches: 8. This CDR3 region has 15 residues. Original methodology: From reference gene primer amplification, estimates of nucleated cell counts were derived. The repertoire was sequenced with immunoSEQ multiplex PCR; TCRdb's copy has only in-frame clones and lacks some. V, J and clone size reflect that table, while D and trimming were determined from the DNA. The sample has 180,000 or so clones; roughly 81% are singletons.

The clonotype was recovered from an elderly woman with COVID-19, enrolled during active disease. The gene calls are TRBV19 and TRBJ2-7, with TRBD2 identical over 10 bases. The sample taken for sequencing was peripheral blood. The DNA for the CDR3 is TGTGCCAGTAGTATTGGTCTAGCGGGAGTAGGCGAGCAGTACTTC. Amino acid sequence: CASSIGLAGVGEQYF. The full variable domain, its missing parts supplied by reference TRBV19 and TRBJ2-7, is DGGITQSPKYLFRKEGQNVTLSCEQNLNHDAMYWYRQDPGQGLRLIYYSQIVNDFQKGDIAEGYSVSREKKESFPLTVTSAQKNPTAFYLCASSIGLAGVGEQYFGPGTRLTVT.